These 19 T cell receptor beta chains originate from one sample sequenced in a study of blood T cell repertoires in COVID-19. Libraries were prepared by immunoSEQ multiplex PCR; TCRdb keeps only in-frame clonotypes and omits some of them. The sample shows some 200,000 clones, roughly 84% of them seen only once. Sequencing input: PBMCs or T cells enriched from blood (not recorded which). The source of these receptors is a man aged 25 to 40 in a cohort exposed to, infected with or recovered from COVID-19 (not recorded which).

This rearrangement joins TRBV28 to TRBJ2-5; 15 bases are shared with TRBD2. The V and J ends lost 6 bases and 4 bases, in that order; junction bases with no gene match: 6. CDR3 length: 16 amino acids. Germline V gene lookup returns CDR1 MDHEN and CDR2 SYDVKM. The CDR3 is CASRSPGLAGGETQYF. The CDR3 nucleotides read TGTGCCAGCAGGTCTCCGGGACTAGCGGGAGGAGAGACCCAGTACTTC.

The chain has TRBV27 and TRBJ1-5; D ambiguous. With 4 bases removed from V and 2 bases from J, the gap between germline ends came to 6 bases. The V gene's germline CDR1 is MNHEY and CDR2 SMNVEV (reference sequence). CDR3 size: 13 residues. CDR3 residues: CASSSTGNQPQHF. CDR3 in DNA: TGTGCCAGCAGTTCCACAGGCAATCAGCCCCAGCATTTT.

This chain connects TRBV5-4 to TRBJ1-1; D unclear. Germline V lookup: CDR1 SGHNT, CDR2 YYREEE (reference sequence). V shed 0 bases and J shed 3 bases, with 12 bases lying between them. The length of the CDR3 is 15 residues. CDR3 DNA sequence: TGTGCCAGCAGCTTGGTTGTCGGGGATTACACTGAAGCTTTCTTT. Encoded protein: CASSLVVGDYTEAFF.

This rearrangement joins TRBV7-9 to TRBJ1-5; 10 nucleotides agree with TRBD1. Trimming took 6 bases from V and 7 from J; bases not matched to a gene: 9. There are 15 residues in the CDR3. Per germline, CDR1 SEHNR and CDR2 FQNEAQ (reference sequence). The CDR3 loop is CASSLGTGVTQPQHF. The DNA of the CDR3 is TGTGCCAGCAGTCTCGGGACAGGGGTTACCCAGCCCCAGCATTTT.

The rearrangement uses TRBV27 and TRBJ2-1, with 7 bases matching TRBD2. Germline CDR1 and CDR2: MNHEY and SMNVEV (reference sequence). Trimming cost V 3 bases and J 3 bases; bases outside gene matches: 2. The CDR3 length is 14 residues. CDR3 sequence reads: CASSFLAGYNEQFF. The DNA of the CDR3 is TGTGCCAGCAGTTTTTTAGCGGGCTACAATGAGCAGTTCTTC.

The CDR3 DNA reads as TGTGCCAGCAGTTTCCTGCGCTCTGGAGGACCGAGGACCGGGGAGCTGTTTTTT. Its protein product is CASSFLRSGGPRTGELFF. The rearrangement uses TRBV27 and TRBJ2-2; possible D gene TRBD2, 5 bases. The CDR3 is 18 amino acids. Per germline, CDR1 MNHEY and CDR2 SMNVEV (reference sequence). V was clipped by 3 bases and J by 5 bases, with 22 bases between them.

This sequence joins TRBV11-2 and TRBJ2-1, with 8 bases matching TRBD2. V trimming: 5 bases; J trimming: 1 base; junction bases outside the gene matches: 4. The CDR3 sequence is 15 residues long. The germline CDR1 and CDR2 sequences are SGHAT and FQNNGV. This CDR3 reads CASSRSGMSYNEQFF. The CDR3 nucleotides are TGTGCCAGCAGCCGTAGCGGGATGTCCTACAATGAGCAGTTCTTC.

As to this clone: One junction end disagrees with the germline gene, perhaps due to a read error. CDR3 in amino acids: CASSGLAQHRGATIF. As DNA, the CDR3 is TGTGCCAGCAGCGGACTAGCACAACACCGGGGAGCTACTATTTTT. This chain connects TRBV11-2 to TRBJ2-2; TRBD2 matches 8 bases. Germline CDR1 and CDR2: SGHAT and FQNNGV. The CDR3 consists of 15 residues.

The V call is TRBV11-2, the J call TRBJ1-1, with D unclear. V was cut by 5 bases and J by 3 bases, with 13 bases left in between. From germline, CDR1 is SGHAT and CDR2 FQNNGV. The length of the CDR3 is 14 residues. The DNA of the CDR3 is TGTGCCAGCAGCAACGGGAGGTTGGACACTGAAGCTTTCTTT. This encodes CASSNGRLDTEAFF.

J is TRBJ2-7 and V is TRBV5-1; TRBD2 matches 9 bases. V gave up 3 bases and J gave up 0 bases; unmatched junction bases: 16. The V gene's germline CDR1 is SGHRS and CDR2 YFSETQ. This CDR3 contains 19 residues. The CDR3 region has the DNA TGCGCCAGCAGCTGGAGTGACAGGCTCCTTAGCGGGAGCTCCTACGAGCAGTACTTC. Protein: CASSWSDRLLSGSSYEQYF.

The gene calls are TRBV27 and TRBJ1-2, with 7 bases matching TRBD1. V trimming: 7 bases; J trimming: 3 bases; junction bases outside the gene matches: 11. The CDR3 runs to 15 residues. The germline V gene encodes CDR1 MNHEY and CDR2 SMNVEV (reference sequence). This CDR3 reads CASTFSGTAYYGYTF. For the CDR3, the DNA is TGTGCCAGCACTTTTAGCGGGACAGCGTACTATGGCTACACCTTC.

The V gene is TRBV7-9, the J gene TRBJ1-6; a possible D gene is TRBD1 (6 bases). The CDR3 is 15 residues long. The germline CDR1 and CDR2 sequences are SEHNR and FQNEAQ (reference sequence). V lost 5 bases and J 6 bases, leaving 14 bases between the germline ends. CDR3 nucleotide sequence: TGTGCCAGCAGCACAGACAGGAAGGGTAATTCACCCCTCCACTTT. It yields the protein CASSTDRKGNSPLHF.

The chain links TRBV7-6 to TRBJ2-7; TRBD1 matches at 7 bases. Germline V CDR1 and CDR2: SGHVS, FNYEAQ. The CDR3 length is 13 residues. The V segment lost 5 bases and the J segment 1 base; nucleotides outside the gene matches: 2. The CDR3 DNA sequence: TGTGCCAGCAGCACGGACAGGTCCTACGAGCAGTACTTC. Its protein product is CASSTDRSYEQYF.

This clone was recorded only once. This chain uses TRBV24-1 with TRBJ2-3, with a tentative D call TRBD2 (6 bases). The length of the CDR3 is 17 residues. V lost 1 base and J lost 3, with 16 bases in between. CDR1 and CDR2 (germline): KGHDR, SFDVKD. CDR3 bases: TGTGCCACCAGTGATTTTGTTGGAGGGGAGGATACAGATACGCAGTATTTT. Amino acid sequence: CATSDFVGGEDTDTQYF.

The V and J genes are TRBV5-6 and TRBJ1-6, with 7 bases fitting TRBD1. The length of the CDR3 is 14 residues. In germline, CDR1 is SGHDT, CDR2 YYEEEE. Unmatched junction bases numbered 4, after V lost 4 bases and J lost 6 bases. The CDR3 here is CASSTGVGNSPLHF. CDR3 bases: TGTGCCAGCAGCACAGGGGTAGGTAATTCACCCCTCCACTTT.

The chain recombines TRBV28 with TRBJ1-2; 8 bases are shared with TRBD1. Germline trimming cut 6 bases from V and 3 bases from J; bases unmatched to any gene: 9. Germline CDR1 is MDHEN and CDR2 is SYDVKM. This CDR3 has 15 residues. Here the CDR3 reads CASRYETGAHYGYTF. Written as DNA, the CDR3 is TGTGCCAGCAGATACGAGACAGGGGCCCACTATGGCTACACCTTC.

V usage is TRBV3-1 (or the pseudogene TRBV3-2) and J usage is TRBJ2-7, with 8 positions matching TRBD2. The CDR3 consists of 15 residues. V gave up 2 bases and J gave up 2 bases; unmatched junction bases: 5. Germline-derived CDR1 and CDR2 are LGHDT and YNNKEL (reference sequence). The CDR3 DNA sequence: TGTGCCAGCAGCCAACCGGGACTAGGAACCTACGAGCAGTACTTC. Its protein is CASSQPGLGTYEQYF.

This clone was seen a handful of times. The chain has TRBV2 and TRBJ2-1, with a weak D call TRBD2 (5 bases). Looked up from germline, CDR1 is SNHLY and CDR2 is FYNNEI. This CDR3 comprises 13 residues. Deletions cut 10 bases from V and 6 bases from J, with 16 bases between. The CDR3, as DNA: TGTGCCACTCCTCCTGGGCGGGTCAATGAGCAGTTCTTC. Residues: CATPPGRVNEQFF. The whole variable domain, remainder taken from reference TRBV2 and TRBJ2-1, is EPEVTQTPSHQVTQMGQEVILRCVPISNHLYFYWYRQILGQKVEFLVSFYNNEISEKSEIFDDQFSVERPDGSNFTLKIRSTKLEDSAMYFCATPPGRVNEQFFGPGTRLTVL.

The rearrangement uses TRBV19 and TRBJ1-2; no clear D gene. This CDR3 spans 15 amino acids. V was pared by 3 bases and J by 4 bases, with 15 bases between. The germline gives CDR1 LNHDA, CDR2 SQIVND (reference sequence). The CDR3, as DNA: TGTGCCAGTAGTATCCGAATTGAGCTGAGCTATGGCTACACCTTC. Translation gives CASSIRIELSYGYTF.